The source of this T cell receptor beta chain is a study of cytomegalovirus exposure and HLA in healthy donors. Study details: Later, an analysis reported that the 130 or so validation repertoires had used the same platform as the approximately 720 first-cohort repertoires.

Sequenced by immunoSEQ multiplex PCR; TCRdb stores in-frame clones only, minus some. The sample carries 150,000 or so clones, less than 95% recorded once. Points from the study as a whole: According to reports, the classifier identified cytomegalovirus status with high specificity and sensitivity. There were fewer than 200 TCR beta chains listed as cytomegalovirus-associated. Confirmation in vitro established that a few CMV-associated chains were specific for CMV antigens.

As for this clone: The antigen remains unidentified.

The CDR3 consists of 16 residues. Trimming at V came to 6 bases and at J to 1 base, leaving 7 bases not matched to a gene. Germline V gene sequence: CDR1 SNHLY, CDR2 FYNNEI. Sequencing was carried out using PBMCs. The chain has TRBV2 and TRBJ1-1; 11 bases agree with TRBD1. The TCR sequence derives from a man younger than 35 in good health and CMV-seropositive. CDR3 region: CASSGDRGYGNTEAFF. The DNA for the CDR3 is TGTGCCAGCAGCGGGGACAGGGGGTACGGGAACACTGAAGCTTTCTTT.